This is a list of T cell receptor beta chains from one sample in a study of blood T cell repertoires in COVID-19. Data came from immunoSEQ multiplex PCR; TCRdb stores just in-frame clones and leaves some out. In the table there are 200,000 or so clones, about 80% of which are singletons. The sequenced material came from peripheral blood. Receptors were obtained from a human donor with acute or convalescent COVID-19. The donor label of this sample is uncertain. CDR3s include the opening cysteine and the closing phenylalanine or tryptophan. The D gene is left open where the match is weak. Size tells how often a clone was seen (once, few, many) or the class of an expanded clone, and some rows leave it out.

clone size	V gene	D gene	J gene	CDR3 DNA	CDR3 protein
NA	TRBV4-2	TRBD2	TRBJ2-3	TGTGCCAGCAGCCAAGATGGGGGGATAGCGGGAGAGGCTGGTACGCAGTATTTT	CASSQDGGIAGEAGTQYF
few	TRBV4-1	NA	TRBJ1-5	TGCGCCAGCAGCCAAGTTACGCAGGTGAATAGCAATCAGCCCCAGCATTTT	CASSQVTQVNSNQPQHF
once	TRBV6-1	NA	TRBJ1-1	TGTGCCAGCAGTGAAGCAGCCCCAATCGGGATCTTT	CASSEAAPIGIF
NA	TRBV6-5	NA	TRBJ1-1	TGTGCCAGCAGTTACTCGGGGCGCACTGAAGCTTTCTTT	CASSYSGRTEAFF
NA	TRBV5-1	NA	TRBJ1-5	TGCGCCAGCAGCTTGGATGGAGAATCGAGCAATCAGCCCCAGCATTTT	CASSLDGESSNQPQHF
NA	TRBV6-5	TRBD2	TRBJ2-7	TGTGCCAGCAGTTACTCGACTAGCGGGATGTCCTACGAGCAGTACTTC	CASSYSTSGMSYEQYF
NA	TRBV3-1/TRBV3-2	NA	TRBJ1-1	TGTGCCAGCAGCTTCTCCCCCCCTGGGGGGGTAACTGAAGCTTTCTTT	CASSFSPPGGVTEAFF
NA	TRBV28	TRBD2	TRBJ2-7	TGTGCCAGCAGCTTCATCAGTAGCGGGAGGAGGGAGCAGTACTTC	CASSFISSGRREQYF
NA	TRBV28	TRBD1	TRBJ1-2	TGTGCCAGCAGTTTACCGGGACAGGGGGCGCGCGGCTACACCTTC	CASSLPGQGARGYTF
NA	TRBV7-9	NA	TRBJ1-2	TGTGCCAGCAGCCAAACGGGGGTCTATGGCTACACCTTC	CASSQTGVYGYTF
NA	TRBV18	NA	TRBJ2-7	TGTGCCAGCTCACCGACCGGTCTAGAAGGGCAGTACTTC	CASSPTGLEGQYF
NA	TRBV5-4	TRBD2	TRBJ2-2	TGTGCCAGCAGCTGGGGACTAACAAACACCGGGGAGCTGTTTTTT	CASSWGLTNTGELFF
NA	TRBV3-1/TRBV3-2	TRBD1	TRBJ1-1	TGTGCCAGCAGCCAAGATCGGGAGGGGACAGGGAGGGATCTTGCTGAAGCTTTCTTT	CASSQDREGTGRDLAEAFF
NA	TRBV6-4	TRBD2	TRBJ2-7	TGTGCCAGCAGGGGGGGACTAGCGGGAGGGCCGGAAGAGCAGTACTTC	CASRGGLAGGPEEQYF
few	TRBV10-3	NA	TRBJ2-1	TGTGCCATCAGTGAGAACAACAATGAGCAGTTCTTC	CAISENNNEQFF
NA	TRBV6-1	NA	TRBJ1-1	TGTGCCAGCAGTGAACCCTCTGAAGCTTTCTTT	CASSEPSEAFF
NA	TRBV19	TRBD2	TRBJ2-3	TGTGCCAGTAGTAGAGCGGGAGTTCCAGATACGCAGTATTTT	CASSRAGVPDTQYF
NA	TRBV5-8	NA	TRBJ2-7	TGTGCCAGCAGCTTGGTGGACAGCCCCTACTTC	CASSLVDSPYF
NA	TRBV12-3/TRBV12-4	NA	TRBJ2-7	TGTGCCAGCAGTCTGACAGTCTCCTACGAGCAGTACTTC	CASSLTVSYEQYF
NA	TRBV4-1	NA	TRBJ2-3	TGCGCCAGCAGCCAAGCTCTAGATACGCAGTATTTT	CASSQALDTQYF
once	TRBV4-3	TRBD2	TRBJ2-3	TGCGCCAGCAGCCAAGACCTGGCGACTAGCGGGACAGATACGCAGTATTTT	CASSQDLATSGTDTQYF
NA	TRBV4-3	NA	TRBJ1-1	TGCGCCAGCAGCCAAGAGCCCGGGACTGAAGCTTTCTTT	CASSQEPGTEAFF
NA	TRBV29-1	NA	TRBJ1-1	TGCAGCGTGCAGGGTATGAGCACTGAAGCTTTCTTT	CSVQGMSTEAFF
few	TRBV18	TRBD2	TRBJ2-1	TGTGCCAGCTCACCAATCCTAGCGGGAGGGGACAATGAGCAGTTCTTC	CASSPILAGGDNEQFF
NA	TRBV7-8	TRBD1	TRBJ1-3	TGTGCCAGCAGCCCAGGCCGGGACAGACAGGGAAACACCATATATTTT	CASSPGRDRQGNTIYF
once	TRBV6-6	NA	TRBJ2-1	TGTGCCAGCAGGGAGTCCCACAATGAGCAGTTCTTC	CASRESHNEQFF
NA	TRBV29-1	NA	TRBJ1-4	TGCAGCGTTGTAGTTGCAACTAATGAAAAACTGTTTTTT	CSVVVATNEKLFF
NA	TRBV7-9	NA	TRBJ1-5	TGTGCCAGCAGCTTAGGGCGGAATAGCAATCAGCCCCAGCATTTT	CASSLGRNSNQPQHF
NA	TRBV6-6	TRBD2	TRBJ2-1	TGTGCCACAGGGACTAGCGGGAGGGGGGAGCAGTTCTTC	CATGTSGRGEQFF
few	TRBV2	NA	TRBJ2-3	TGTGCCAGCAGCTGGGAGGGGGGCTCCAGGCGTCTAGATACGCAGTATTTT	CASSWEGGSRRLDTQYF
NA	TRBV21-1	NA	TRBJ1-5	TGTGCCAGCAGCAAACCAGGGGCTTTTGTCCAGCCCCAGCATTTT	CASSKPGAFVQPQHF
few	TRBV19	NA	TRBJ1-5	TGTGCCAGTTCCGGGACTTATAGCAATCAGCCCCAGCATTTT	CASSGTYSNQPQHF
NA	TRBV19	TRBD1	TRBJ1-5	TGTGCCAGTAGTGGGGACAGGAATGATCAGCCCCAGCATTTT	CASSGDRNDQPQHF
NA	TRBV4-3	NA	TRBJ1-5	TGCGCCAGCAGCCAAGAATTTGGCCAGCCCCAGCATTTT	CASSQEFGQPQHF
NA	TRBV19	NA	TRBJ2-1	TGTGCCAGTACCCTCGAGAGTGAGCAGTTCTTC	CASTLESEQFF
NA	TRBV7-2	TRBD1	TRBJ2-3	TGTGCCAGCAGCCGCGCCGGGACAGGGGGCATAGATACGCAGTATTTT	CASSRAGTGGIDTQYF
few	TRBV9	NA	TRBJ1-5	TGTGCCAGCAGCGTCAGGGGAGATCAGCCCCAGCATTTT	CASSVRGDQPQHF
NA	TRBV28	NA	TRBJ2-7	TGTGCCAGCAGTTTGTCTCTGGGAGCCTACGAGCAGTACTTC	CASSLSLGAYEQYF
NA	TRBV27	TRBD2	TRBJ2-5	TGTGCCAGCAGTTTATTGGGCGGGGGGCAAGGGGACCAGTACTTC	CASSLLGGGQGDQYF
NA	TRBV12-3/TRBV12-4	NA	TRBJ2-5	TGTGCCAGCAGTCGGACAGAAGAGACCCAGTACTTC	CASSRTEETQYF
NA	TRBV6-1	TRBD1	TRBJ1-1	TGTGCCAGCAGTAGGGGACAGGGGAACACTGAAGCTTTCTTT	CASSRGQGNTEAFF
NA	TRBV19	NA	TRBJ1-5	TGTGCCAGTACCACAGACACCCAGCCCCAGCATTTT	CASTTDTQPQHF
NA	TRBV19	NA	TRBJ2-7	TGTGCCAGTAGCCCCTCCAGCGTTGGAGCCTACGAGCAGTACTTC	CASSPSSVGAYEQYF
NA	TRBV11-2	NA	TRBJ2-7	TGTGCCAGCAGCTTAGATATGAGAACCTACGAGCAGTACTTC	CASSLDMRTYEQYF
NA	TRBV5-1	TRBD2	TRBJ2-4	TGCGCCAGCAGTTTGTCTTGGACTAGCGGGAGGTTCGACATTCAGTACTTC	CASSLSWTSGRFDIQYF
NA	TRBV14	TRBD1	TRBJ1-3	TGTGCCAGCAGCCCCGGACAGGGGGCCGTCTCTGGAAACACCATATATTTT	CASSPGQGAVSGNTIYF
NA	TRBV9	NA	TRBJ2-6	TGTGCCAGCAGCGGATCGGGGAACTCTGGGGCCAACGTCCTGACTTTC	CASSGSGNSGANVLTF